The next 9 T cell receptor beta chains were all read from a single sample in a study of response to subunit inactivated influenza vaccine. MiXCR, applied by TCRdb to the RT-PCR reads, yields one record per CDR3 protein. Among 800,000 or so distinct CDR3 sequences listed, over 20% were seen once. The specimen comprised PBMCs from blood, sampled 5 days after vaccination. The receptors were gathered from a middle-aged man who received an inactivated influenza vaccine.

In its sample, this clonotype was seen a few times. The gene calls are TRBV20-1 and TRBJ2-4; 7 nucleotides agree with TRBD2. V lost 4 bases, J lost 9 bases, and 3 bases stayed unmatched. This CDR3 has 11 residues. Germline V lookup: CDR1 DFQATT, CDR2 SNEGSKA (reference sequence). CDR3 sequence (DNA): TGCAGTGCTACCTGGGGGGGCATTCAGTACTTC. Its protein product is CSATWGGIQYF.

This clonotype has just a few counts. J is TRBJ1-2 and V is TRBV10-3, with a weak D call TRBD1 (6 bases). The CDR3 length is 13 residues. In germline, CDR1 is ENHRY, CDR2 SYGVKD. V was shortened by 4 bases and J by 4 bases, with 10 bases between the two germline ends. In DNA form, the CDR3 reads TGTGCCATCAGTGGGGACACCTTCTATGGCTACACCTTC. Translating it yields CAISGDTFYGYTF.

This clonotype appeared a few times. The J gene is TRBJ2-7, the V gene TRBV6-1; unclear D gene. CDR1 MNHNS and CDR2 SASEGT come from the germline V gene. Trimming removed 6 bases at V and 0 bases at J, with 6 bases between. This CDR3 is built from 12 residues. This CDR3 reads CASRPSSYEQYF. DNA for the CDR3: TGTGCCAGCAGGCCCAGCTCCTACGAGCAGTACTTC.

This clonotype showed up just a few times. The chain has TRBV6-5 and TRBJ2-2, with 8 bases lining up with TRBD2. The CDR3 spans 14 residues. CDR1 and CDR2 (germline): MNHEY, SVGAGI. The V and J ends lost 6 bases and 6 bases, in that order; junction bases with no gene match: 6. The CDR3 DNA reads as TGTGCCAGCAGCTTACGGGAGGGTGCCGGGGAGCTGTTTTTT. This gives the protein CASSLREGAGELFF.

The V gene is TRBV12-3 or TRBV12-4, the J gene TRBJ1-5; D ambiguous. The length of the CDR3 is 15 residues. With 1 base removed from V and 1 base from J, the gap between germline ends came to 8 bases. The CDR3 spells CASSLDSRSNQPQHF. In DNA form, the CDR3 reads TGTGCCAGCAGTTTAGATTCCAGGAGCAATCAGCCCCAGCATTTT.

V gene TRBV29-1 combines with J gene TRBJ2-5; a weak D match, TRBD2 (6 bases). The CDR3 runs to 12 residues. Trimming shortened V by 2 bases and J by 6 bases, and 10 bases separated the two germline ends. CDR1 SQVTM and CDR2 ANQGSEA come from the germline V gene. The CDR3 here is CSVEQGGQTQYF. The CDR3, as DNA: TGCAGCGTTGAACAGGGAGGCCAGACCCAGTACTTC.

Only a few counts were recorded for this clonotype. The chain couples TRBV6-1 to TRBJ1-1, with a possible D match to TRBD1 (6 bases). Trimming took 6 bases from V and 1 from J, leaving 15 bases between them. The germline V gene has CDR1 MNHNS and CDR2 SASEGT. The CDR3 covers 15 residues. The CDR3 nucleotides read TGTGCCAGCAGGCTATACAGGGAGGGGAACACTGAAGCTTTCTTT. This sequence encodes CASRLYREGNTEAFF.

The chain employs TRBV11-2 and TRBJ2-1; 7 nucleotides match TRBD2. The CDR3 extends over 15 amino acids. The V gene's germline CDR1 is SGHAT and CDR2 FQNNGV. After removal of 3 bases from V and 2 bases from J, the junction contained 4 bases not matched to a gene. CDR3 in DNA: TGTGCCAGCAGCTTTCTAGCGGATCCCTACAATGAGCAGTTCTTC. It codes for CASSFLADPYNEQFF.

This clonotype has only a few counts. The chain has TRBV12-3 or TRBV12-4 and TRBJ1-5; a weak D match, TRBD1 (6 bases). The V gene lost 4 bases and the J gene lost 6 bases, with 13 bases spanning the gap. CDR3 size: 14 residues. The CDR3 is CASSSDRNGQPQHF. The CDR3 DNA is TGTGCCAGCAGTTCCGACAGGAACGGTCAGCCCCAGCATTTT.